Listed below are T cell receptor beta chains from one sample, sequenced in a study of blood T cell repertoires in COVID-19. The table came from immunoSEQ multiplex PCR; TCRdb's copy has only in-frame clones and leaves some out. This table holds 200,000 to 250,000 clones, 87% found once. The sequenced material came from peripheral blood. The receptor source for this set is a man aged 18-30 years with active or convalescent COVID-19. Both conserved end residues are part of each CDR3. The D gene is left open where the match is weak. The size of a clone is reported for some rows only, either as once, few or many, or as a class for expanded clones.

V	J	size	D	CDR3	DNA
TRBV9	TRBJ2-3	-	TRBD2	CASSAPGLAGLKDTQYF	TGTGCCAGCAGCGCACCGGGACTAGCGGGATTGAAAGATACGCAGTATTTT
TRBV29-1	TRBJ2-3	-	-	CSAAVGHEDTQYF	TGCAGCGCCGCGGTGGGGCATGAAGATACGCAGTATTTT
TRBV9	TRBJ1-4	-	-	CASSPVARRGSEKLFF	TGTGCCAGCAGCCCCGTGGCCAGGCGGGGTAGTGAAAAACTATTTTTT
TRBV5-6	TRBJ1-2	-	-	CASSLVEEVFGYTF	TGTGCCAGCAGCTTGGTCGAGGAAGTCTTCGGCTACACCTTC
TRBV9	TRBJ1-6	-	TRBD1	CASSGQGTYNSPLHF	TGTGCCAGCAGCGGACAGGGAACCTATAATTCACCCCTCCACTTT
TRBV3-1/TRBV3-2	TRBJ2-3	-	-	CASSQDFRDEGDTQYF	TGTGCCAGCAGCCAAGATTTTCGGGATGAGGGAGATACGCAGTATTTT
TRBV30	TRBJ1-1	-	-	CAWRQGNTEAFF	TGTGCCTGGAGACAGGGAAACACTGAAGCTTTCTTT
TRBV7-9	TRBJ2-1	-	-	CAAGKQFF	TGTGCCGCGGGAAAGCAGTTCTTC
TRBV9	TRBJ2-3	-	TRBD1	CASSVVEGALSTDTQYF	TGTGCCAGCAGCGTAGTTGAGGGGGCTCTTAGCACAGATACGCAGTATTTT
TRBV15	TRBJ2-2	-	-	CATSRGTGTNTGELFF	TGTGCCACCAGCAGAGGTACGGGGACTAACACCGGGGAGCTGTTTTTT
TRBV4-3	TRBJ2-2	few	-	CASSQKFGPFNTGELFF	TGCGCCAGCAGCCAAAAGTTTGGCCCCTTTAACACCGGGGAGCTGTTTTTT
TRBV11-2	TRBJ1-2	-	-	CASSPNTRATYGYTF	TGTGCCAGCAGCCCCAATACCAGGGCTACCTATGGCTACACCTTC
TRBV28	TRBJ2-4	once	TRBD1	CASSLGQGIGGQAKNIQYF	TGTGCCAGCAGTTTGGGACAGGGGATTGGGGGTCAAGCCAAAAACATTCAGTACTTC
TRBV6-6	TRBJ2-2	-	TRBD2	CASRTTSGSGELFF	TGTGCCAGCAGGACGACTAGCGGGAGCGGGGAGCTGTTTTTT
TRBV28	TRBJ1-1	-	-	CASSFISGEAFF	TGTGCCAGCAGTTTTATTTCGGGGGAAGCTTTCTTT
TRBV20-1	TRBJ2-1	-	TRBD2	CSASASLAGIKNEQFF	TGCAGTGCTAGTGCCTCACTAGCGGGAATAAAGAATGAGCAGTTCTTC
TRBV11-2	TRBJ1-5	-	-	CASSLYYDQPQHF	TGTGCCAGCAGCTTATATTATGATCAGCCCCAGCATTTT
TRBV7-9	TRBJ1-2	-	-	CASSCPAGICYGYTF	TGTGCCAGCAGCTGCCCTGCAGGGATCTGCTATGGCTACACCTTC
TRBV27	TRBJ2-7	once	-	CASSPSGTKEYYEQYF	TGTGCCAGCAGTCCGTCCGGGACAAAAGAATACTACGAGCAGTACTTC
TRBV28	TRBJ1-2	-	TRBD1	CASNIQGGAINYGYTF	TGTGCCAGCAATATCCAAGGGGGCGCGATTAACTATGGCTACACCTTC
TRBV19	TRBJ1-2	-	TRBD1	CASSATGALNYGYTF	TGTGCCAGTAGTGCCACAGGGGCGCTTAACTATGGCTACACCTTC
TRBV5-4	TRBJ2-7	-	TRBD1	CASSRTGVEEQYF	TGTGCCAGCAGCCGGACAGGGGTGGAGGAGCAGTACTTC
TRBV2	TRBJ2-3	-	TRBD2	CASRGRLSSGWEMTDTQYF	TGTGCCAGCAGGGGACGGTTGTCTAGCGGATGGGAGATGACAGATACGCAGTATTTT
TRBV19	TRBJ1-6	-	-	CASSIGMNNSPLHF	TGTGCCAGTAGTATCGGGATGAATAATTCACCCCTCCACTTT
TRBV6-5	TRBJ1-1	-	TRBD1	CASFTGGPNTEAFF	TGTGCCAGCTTCACAGGGGGCCCGAACACTGAAGCTTTCTTT
TRBV7-7	TRBJ2-1	-	TRBD2	CASSLGMGLAVYNEQFF	TGTGCCAGCAGCTTAGGTATGGGTCTAGCGGTCTACAATGAGCAGTTCTTC
TRBV4-3	TRBJ1-2	-	-	CASSQQGGNYGYTF	TGCGCCAGCAGCCAACAGGGTGGGAACTATGGCTACACCTTC
TRBV21-1	TRBJ1-4	-	-	CASSSTFRDSYATNEKLFF	TGTGCCAGCAGCAGTACCTTCCGGGACAGCTATGCAACTAATGAAAAACTGTTTTTT
TRBV27	TRBJ2-7	-	-	CASSPNYRDTSAEYF	TGTGCCAGCAGTCCCAATTACCGGGACACCTCGGCGGAGTACTTC
TRBV7-9	TRBJ2-2	-	TRBD1	CAKNVRDSPTGELFF	TGTGCCAAAAACGTCCGGGACAGTCCTACCGGGGAGCTGTTTTTT
TRBV19	TRBJ1-3	-	TRBD1	CASTRQGSATISGNTIYF	TGTGCCAGTACCCGACAGGGGTCGGCAACGATCTCTGGAAACACCATATATTTT
TRBV30	TRBJ2-2	-	TRBD1	CAWSVTWTGEAGELFF	TGTGCCTGGAGTGTAACCTGGACAGGGGAGGCCGGGGAGCTGTTTTTT
TRBV18	TRBJ1-4	-	TRBD1	CASSTGQGRTNEKLFF	TGTGCCAGCTCAACGGGACAGGGTCGAACTAATGAAAAACTGTTTTTT
TRBV7-9	TRBJ1-6	-	-	CASSLTGTTNSPLHF	TGTGCCAGCAGTTTAACCGGGACAACTAATTCACCCCTCCACTTT
TRBV6-1	TRBJ2-7	-	-	CASSDLDGGPYEQYF	TGTGCCAGCAGTGACCTGGACGGAGGGCCCTACGAGCAGTACTTC
TRBV6-2/TRBV6-3	TRBJ2-1	-	TRBD2	CASSSLAGGTGFF	TGTGCCAGCAGTTCCCTAGCGGGAGGGACGGGGTTCTTC
TRBV2	TRBJ2-2	-	TRBD1	CASSGGQGNTGELFF	TGTGCCAGCAGTGGCGGACAGGGTAACACCGGGGAGCTGTTTTTT
TRBV9	TRBJ2-2	-	-	CASSAMTGNTGELFF	TGTGCCAGCAGCGCCATGACAGGGAACACCGGGGAGCTGTTTTTT
TRBV7-8	TRBJ1-6	-	-	CASSLGAGNNSPLHF	TGTGCCAGCAGCCTAGGGGCAGGGAATAATTCACCCCTCCACTTT
TRBV7-2	TRBJ1-6	-	-	CASSLVGPSSYNSPLHF	TGTGCCAGCAGCTTAGTTGGGCCCAGCTCCTATAATTCACCCCTCCACTTT
TRBV6-2/TRBV6-3	TRBJ2-1	-	TRBD2	CASSKTSGGPLFYNEQFF	TGTGCCAGCAGCAAGACTAGCGGGGGGCCTCTCTTTTACAATGAGCAGTTCTTC